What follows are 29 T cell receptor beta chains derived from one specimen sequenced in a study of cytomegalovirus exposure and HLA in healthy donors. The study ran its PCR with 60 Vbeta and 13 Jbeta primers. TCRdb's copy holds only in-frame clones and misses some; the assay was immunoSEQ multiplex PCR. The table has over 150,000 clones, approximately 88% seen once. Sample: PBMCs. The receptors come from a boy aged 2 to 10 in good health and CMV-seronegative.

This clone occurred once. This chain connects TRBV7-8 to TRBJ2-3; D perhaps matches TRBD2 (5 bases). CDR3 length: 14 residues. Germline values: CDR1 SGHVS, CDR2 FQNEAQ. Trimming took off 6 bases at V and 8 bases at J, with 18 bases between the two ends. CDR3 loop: CASRPTSVHGTQYF. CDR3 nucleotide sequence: TGTGCCAGCAGACCAACTAGTGTTCATGGTACGCAGTATTTT. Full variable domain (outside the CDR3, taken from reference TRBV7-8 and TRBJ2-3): GAGVSQSPRYKVAKRGQDVALRCDPISGHVSLFWYQQALGQGPEFLTYFQNEAQLDKSGLPSDRFFAERPEGSVSTLKIQRTQQEDSAVYLCASRPTSVHGTQYFGPGTRLTVL.

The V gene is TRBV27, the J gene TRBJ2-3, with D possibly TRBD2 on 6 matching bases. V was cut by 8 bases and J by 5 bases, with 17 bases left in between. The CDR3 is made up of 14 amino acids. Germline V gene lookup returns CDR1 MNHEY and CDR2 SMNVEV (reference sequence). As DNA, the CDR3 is TGTGCCAGCTGGGAGTCAGGGAGGCAAGATACGCAGTATTTT. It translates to CASWESGRQDTQYF.

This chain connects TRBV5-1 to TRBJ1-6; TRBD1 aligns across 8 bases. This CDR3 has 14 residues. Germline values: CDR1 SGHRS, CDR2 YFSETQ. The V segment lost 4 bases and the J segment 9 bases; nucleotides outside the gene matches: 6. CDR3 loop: CASSTGQGTSPLHF. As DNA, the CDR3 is TGCGCCAGCAGCACCGGACAGGGTACTTCACCCCTCCACTTT.

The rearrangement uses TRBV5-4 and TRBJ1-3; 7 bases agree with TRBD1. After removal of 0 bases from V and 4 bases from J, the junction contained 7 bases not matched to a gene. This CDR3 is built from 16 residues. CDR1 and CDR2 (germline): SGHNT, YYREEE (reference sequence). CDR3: CASSLGQGVQGNTIYF. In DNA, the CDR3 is TGTGCCAGCAGCTTGGGACAGGGAGTGCAAGGAAACACCATATATTTT.

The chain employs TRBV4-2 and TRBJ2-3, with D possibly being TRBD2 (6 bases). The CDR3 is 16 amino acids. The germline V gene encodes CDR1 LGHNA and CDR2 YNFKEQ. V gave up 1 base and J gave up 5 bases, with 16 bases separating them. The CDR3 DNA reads TGTGCCAGCAGCCAAGTAATTGGCGGGGCGGTAGATACGCAGTATTTT. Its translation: CASSQVIGGAVDTQYF.

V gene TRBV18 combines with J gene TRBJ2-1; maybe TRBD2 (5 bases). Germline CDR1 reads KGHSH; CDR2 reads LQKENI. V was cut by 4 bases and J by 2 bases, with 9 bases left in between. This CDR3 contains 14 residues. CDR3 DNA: TGTGCCAGCTCACAAGCCGGGGCCTACAATGAGCAGTTCTTC. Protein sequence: CASSQAGAYNEQFF.

The CDR3 is CASSLTGDSGNTIYF. The CDR3 DNA follows: TGTGCCAGCAGTTTAACGGGGGACTCTGGAAACACCATATATTTT. The chain carries TRBV27 and TRBJ1-3; weak D call: TRBD1 (5 bases). The ends were cut back, 2 bases at V and 0 bases at J, with 8 bases in the middle. CDR1 is MNHEY and CDR2 is SMNVEV in the germline V gene (reference sequence). The length of the CDR3 is 15 residues.

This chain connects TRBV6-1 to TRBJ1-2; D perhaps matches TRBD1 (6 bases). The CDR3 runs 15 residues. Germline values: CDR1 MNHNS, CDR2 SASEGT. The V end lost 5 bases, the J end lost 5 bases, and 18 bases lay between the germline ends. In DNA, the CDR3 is TGTGCCAGCAGTCGCGAGGTATCGGGACAATATGGCTACACCTTC. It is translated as CASSREVSGQYGYTF.

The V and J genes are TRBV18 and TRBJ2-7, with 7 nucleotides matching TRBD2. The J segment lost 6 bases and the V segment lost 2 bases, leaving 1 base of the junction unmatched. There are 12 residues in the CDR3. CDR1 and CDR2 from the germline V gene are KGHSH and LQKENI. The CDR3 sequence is CASSPGTTEQYF. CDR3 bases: TGTGCCAGCTCACCAGGGACTACCGAGCAGTACTTC.

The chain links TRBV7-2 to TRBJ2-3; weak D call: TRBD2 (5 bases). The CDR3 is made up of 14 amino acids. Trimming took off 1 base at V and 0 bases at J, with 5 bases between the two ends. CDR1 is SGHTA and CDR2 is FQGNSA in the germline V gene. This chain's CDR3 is CASSLGTSTDTQYF. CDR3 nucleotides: TGTGCCAGCAGCTTAGGGACTAGCACAGATACGCAGTATTTT.

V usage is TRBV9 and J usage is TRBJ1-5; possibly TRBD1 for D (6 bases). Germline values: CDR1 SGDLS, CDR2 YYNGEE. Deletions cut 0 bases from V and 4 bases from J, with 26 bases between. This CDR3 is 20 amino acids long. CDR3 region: CASSVANRWQGLFWNQPQHF. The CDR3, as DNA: TGTGCCAGCAGCGTAGCTAATAGGTGGCAGGGGTTATTTTGGAATCAGCCCCAGCATTTT. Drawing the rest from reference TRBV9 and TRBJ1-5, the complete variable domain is DSGVTQTPKHLITATGQRVTLRCSPRSGDLSVYWYQQSLDQGLQFLIQYYNGEERAKGNILERFSAQQFPDLHSELNLSSLELGDSALYFCASSVANRWQGLFWNQPQHFGDGTRLSIL.

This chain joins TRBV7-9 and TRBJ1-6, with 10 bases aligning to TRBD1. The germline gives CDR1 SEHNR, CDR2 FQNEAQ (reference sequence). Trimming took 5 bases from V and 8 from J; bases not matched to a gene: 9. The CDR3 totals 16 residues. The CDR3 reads CASSPSGTGAYSPLHF. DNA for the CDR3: TGTGCCAGCAGCCCAAGTGGGACAGGGGCATATTCACCCCTCCACTTT. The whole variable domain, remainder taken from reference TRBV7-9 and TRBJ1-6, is DTGVSQNPRHKITKRGQNVTFRCDPISEHNRLYWYRQTLGQGPEFLTYFQNEAQLEKSRLLSDRFSAERPKGSFSTLEIQRTEQGDSAMYLCASSPSGTGAYSPLHFGNGTRLTVT.

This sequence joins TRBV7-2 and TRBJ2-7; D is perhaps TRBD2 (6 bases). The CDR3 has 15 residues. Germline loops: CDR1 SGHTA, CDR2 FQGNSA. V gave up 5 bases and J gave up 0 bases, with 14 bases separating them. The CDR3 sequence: CASSTQRVNSYEQYF. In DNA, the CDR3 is TGTGCCAGCAGCACTCAGCGGGTAAACTCCTACGAGCAGTACTTC.

CDR3 residues: CASSLVDNFYGYTF. The CDR3 region has the DNA TGTGCCAGCAGCTTGGTGGACAATTTCTATGGCTACACCTTC. The chain carries TRBV5-6 and TRBJ1-2; tentative D call: TRBD1 (5 bases). This CDR3 is 14 amino acids long. The germline V gene encodes CDR1 SGHDT and CDR2 YYEEEE. Trimming took 0 bases from V and 4 from J, leaving 10 bases between them.

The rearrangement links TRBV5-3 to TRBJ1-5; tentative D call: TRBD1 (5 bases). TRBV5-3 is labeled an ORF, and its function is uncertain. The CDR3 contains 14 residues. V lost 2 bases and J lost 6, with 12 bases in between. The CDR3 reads CARSFGRGAQPQHF. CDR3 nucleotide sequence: TGTGCCAGAAGCTTCGGTCGCGGGGCTCAGCCCCAGCATTTT.

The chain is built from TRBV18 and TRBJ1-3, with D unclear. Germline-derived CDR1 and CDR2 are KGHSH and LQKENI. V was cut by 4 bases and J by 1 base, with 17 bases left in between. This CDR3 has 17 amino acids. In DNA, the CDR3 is TGTGCCAGCTCACGTTACCGGGAGCTACAATCTGGAAACACCATATATTTT. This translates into CASSRYRELQSGNTIYF.

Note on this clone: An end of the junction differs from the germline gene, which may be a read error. CDR3 DNA sequence: TGTTCCAGCAACCTGGGAGGCCAAGAGACCCAGTACTTC. As protein: CSSNLGGQETQYF. The chain links TRBV7-9 to TRBJ2-5; possibly TRBD2 for D (6 bases). The CDR3 is 13 residues long. The V gene's germline CDR1 is SEHNR and CDR2 FQNEAQ (reference sequence).

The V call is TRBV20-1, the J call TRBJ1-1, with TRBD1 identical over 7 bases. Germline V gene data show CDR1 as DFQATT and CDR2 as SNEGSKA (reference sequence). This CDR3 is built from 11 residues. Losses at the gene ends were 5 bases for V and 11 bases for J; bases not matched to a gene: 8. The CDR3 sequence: CSAVTGSGAFF. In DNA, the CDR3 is TGCAGTGCTGTGACAGGGTCAGGTGCTTTCTTT.

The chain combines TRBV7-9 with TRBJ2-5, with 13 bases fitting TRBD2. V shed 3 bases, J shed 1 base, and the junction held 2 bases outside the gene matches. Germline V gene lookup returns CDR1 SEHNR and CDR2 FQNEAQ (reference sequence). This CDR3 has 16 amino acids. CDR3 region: CASSFWTSGSQETQYF. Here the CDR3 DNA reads TGTGCCAGCAGCTTTTGGACTAGCGGGAGCCAAGAGACCCAGTACTTC.

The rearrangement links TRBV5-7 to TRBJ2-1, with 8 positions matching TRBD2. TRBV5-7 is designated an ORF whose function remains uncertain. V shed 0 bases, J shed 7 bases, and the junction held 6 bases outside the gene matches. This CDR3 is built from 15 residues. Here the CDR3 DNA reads TGTGCCAGCAGCTTGGTCCGGGGGGGCTGGAATGAGCAGTTCTTC. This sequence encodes CASSLVRGGWNEQFF.

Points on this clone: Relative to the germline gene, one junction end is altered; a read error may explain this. The CDR3 nucleotides read TGTTCCAGCAGACTCGACATGTATGGCAATCAGCCCCAGCATTTT. As protein: CSSRLDMYGNQPQHF. The V and J genes are TRBV7-9 and TRBJ1-5; D unresolved. The germline gives CDR1 SEHNR, CDR2 FQNEAQ (reference sequence). The CDR3 contains 15 residues.

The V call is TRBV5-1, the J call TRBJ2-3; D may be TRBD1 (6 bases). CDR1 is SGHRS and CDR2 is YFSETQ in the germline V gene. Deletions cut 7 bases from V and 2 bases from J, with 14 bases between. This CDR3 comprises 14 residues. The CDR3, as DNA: TGCGCCAGCTACAGGGCCGGTCCCACAGATACGCAGTATTTT. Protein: CASYRAGPTDTQYF. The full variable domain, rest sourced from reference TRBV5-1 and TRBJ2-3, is KAGVTQTPRYLIKTRGQQVTLSCSPISGHRSVSWYQQTPGQGLQFLFEYFSETQRNKGNFPGRFSGRQFSNSRSEMNVSTLELGDSALYLCASYRAGPTDTQYFGPGTRLTVL.

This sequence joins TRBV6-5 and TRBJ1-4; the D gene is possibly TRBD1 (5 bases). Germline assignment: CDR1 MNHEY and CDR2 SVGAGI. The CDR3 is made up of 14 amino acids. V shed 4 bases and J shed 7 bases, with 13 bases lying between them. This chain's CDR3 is CASSFGGGAEKLFF. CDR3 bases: TGTGCCAGCAGTTTTGGAGGAGGGGCTGAAAAACTGTTTTTT.

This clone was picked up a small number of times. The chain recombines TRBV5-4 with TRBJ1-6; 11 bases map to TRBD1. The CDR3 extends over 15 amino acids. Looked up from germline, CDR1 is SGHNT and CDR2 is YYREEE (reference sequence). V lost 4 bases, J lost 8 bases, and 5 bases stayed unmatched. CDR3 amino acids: CASSGGQGDHSPLHF. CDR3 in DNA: TGTGCCAGCAGCGGGGGACAGGGGGATCATTCACCCCTCCACTTT.

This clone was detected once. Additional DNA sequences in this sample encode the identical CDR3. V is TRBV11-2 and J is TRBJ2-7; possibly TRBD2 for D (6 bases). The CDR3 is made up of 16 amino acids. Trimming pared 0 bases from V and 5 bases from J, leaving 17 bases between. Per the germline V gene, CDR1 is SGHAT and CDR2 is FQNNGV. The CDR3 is CASSLDGGVSSDEQYV. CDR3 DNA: TGTGCCAGCAGCTTAGATGGAGGAGTCTCTAGCGACGAGCAGTACGTC.

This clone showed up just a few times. In nucleotides, the CDR3 is TGTGCCAGCAGCTTAAGCGTCCAGACTAATGAAAAACTGTTTTTT. This codes for CASSLSVQTNEKLFF. V gene TRBV7-8 combines with J gene TRBJ1-4; D unclear. This CDR3 contains 15 residues. The germline CDR1 and CDR2 sequences are SGHVS and FQNEAQ. Between the trimmed V and J ends, which lost 2 bases and 2 bases, there was a span of 9 bases. The full variable domain, in which reference TRBV7-8 and TRBJ1-4 provide the parts outside the CDR3, is GAGVSQSPRYKVAKRGQDVALRCDPISGHVSLFWYQQALGQGPEFLTYFQNEAQLDKSGLPSDRFFAERPEGSVSTLKIQRTQQEDSAVYLCASSLSVQTNEKLFFGSGTQLSVL.

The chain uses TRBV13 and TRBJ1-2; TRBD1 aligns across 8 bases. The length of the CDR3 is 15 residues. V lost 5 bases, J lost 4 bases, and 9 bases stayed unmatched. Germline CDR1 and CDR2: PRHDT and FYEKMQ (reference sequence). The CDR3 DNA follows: TGTGCCAGCAGCCAGGGGGCCCTAGATTCCTATGGCTACACCTTC. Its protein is CASSQGALDSYGYTF. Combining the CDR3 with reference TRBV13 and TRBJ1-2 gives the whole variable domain AAGVIQSPRHLIKEKRETATLKCYPIPRHDTVYWYQQGPGQDPQFLISFYEKMQSDKGSIPDRFSAQQFSDYHSELNMSSLELGDSALYFCASSQGALDSYGYTFGSGTRLTVV.

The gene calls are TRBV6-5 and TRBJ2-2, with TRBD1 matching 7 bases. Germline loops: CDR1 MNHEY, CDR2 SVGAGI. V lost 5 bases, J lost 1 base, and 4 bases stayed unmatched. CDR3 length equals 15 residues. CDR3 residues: CASSTGTVNTGELFF. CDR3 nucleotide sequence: TGTGCCAGCAGTACCGGGACAGTGAACACCGGGGAGCTGTTTTTT.

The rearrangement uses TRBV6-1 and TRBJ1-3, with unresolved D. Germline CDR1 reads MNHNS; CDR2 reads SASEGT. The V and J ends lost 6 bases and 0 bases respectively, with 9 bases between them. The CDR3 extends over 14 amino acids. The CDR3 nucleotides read TGTGCCAGCAGAACGGTGAGCTCTGGAAACACCATATATTTT. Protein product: CASRTVSSGNTIYF.